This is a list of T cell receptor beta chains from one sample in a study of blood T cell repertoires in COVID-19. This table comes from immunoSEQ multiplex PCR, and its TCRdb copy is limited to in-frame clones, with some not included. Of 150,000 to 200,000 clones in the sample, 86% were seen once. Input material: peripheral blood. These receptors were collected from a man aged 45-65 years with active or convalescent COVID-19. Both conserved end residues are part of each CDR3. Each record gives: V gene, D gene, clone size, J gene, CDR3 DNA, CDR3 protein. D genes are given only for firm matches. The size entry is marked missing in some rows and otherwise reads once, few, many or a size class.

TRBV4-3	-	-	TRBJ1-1	TGCGCCAGCAGCCAAGCTCTAACTCAGAACACTGAAGCTTTCTTT	CASSQALTQNTEAFF
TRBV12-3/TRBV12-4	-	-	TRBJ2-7	TGTGCCAGCGGTAGCTCCCCCTACGAGCAGTACTTC	CASGSSPYEQYF
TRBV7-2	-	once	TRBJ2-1	TGTGCCAGCAGCTTAGTCTGGGCGGGGAGAATCTACAATGAGCAGTTCTTC	CASSLVWAGRIYNEQFF
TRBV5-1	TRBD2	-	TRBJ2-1	TGCGCCAGCAGCTTACGCGGGACTAACTACAATGAGCAGTTCTTC	CASSLRGTNYNEQFF
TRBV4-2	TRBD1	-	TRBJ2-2	TGTGCCAGCAGCCATCCCCCGACAGGGGGCTTCACCGGGGAGCTGTTTTTT	CASSHPPTGGFTGELFF
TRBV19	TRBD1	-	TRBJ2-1	TGTGCCAGTAGTGGTCAGGGGGCGCGGAACTTTGAGCAGTTCTTC	CASSGQGARNFEQFF
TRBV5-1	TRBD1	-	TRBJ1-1	TGCGCCAGCAGCCAAAGACAGGGGGCGGACACTGAAGCTTTCTTT	CASSQRQGADTEAFF
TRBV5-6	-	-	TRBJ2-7	TGTGCCAGCAGCTTGGGAGGGGGACACAACGTACGGAACGAGCAGTACTTC	CASSLGGGHNVRNEQYF
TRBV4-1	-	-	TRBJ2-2	TGCGCCAGCAGCCAAGCAGGTGCTAGCGAGAGTCGAAACACCGGGGAGCTGTTTTTT	CASSQAGASESRNTGELFF
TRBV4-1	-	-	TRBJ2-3	TGCGCCAGCAGCCATCCTCCCGATACGCAGTATTTT	CASSHPPDTQYF
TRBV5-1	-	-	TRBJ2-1	TGCGCCAGCAGCTCGACAGCGAGACACTACAATGAGCAGTTCTTC	CASSSTARHYNEQFF
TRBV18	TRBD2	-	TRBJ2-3	TGTGCCAGCTCACCCCCTAAGCGGGGGGCGGCGAATACGCAGTATTTT	CASSPPKRGAANTQYF
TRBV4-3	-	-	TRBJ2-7	TGCGCCAGCAGCCAACAGGGCGTGCAGTACTTC	CASSQQGVQYF
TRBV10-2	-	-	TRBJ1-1	TGCGCCAGCAGTGATGTGAGGGGGTCCCCTTTCTTT	CASSDVRGSPFF
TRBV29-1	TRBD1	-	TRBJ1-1	TGCAGCGTGGGACAGTTGAACACTGAAGCTTTCTTT	CSVGQLNTEAFF
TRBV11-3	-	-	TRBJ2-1	TGTGCCAGCAGCGAACCCTGGACAGTCAATGAGCAGTTCTTC	CASSEPWTVNEQFF
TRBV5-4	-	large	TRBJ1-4	TGTGCCAGCAGCTTAGGTGGAGGGGTTGATGAAAAACTGTTTTTT	CASSLGGGVDEKLFF
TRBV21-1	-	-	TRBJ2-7	TGTGCCAGCAGGACGGGACAGGGGCAAAAGGAGCAGTACTTC	CASRTGQGQKEQYF
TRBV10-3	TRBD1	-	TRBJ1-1	TGTGCCATCAGTGAGTTACTTCGGGACAGCAACACTGAAGCTTTCTTT	CAISELLRDSNTEAFF
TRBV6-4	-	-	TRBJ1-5	TGTGCCAGCCGGGGGGGCAGGATGGGTCAGCCCCAGCATTTT	CASRGGRMGQPQHF
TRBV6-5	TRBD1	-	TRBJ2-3	TGTGCCAGCAGAAAAGGACAGGGGCACACAGATACGCAGTATTTT	CASRKGQGHTDTQYF
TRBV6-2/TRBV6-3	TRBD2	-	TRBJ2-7	TGTGCCAGCAGTTTTGGTAGCGGGGGTATCAACGAGCAGTACTTC	CASSFGSGGINEQYF
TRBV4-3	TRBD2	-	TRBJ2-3	TGCGCCAGCAGCCAAGATCTAGCGGGAGGGAGCACAGATACGCAGTATTTT	CASSQDLAGGSTDTQYF
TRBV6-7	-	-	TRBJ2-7	TGTGCCAGCAGTCATACGATGGCTAGCTGTTACTACGAGCAGTACTTC	CASSHTMASCYYEQYF
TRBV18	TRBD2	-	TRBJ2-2	TGTGCCAGCTCGAGACCGGGACTAGCAGGGATGAACACCGGGGAGCTGTTTTTT	CASSRPGLAGMNTGELFF
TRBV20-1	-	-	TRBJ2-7	TGCAGTGCCCGGAGGTACGAGCAGTACTTC	CSARRYEQYF